This T cell receptor beta chain was recovered during a study of blood T cells in healthy people across ages. The germline V gene encodes CDR1 LGHDT and CDR2 YNNKEL (reference sequence). V was trimmed by 0 bases and J by 6 bases, leaving 5 bases between them. The CDR3 is made up of 12 amino acids. With a J-beta primer mix and a sample-barcoded 5' primer, a second PCR ran about 7 to 11 cycles. Each TCR beta cDNA got a 12-nucleotide random molecular identifier. Each CDR3 protein is one row after TCRdb ran MiXCR on the 5' RACE reads. In the table there are hundreds of thousands of distinct CDR3 sequences, approximately 55% of which are singletons. This clonotype was detected only a few times.

The sequencing sample was made of blood. This TCR was sampled from a man older than 75 in good health. The chain employs TRBV3-1 and TRBJ1-2; D remains ambiguous. CDR3 in DNA: TGTGCCAGCAGCCAAGATTTCCATGGCTACACCTTC. Protein: CASSQDFHGYTF.